Following are 3 T cell receptor beta chains from one sample sequenced in a study of T-cell reconstitution after alpha-beta-depleted transplantation in children. Unique molecular identifiers featured in how the TCRbeta library was prepared. TCRdb reprocessed the PCR reads via MiXCR and lists one record per CDR3 protein. The sample has about 350,000 distinct CDR3 sequences; 15% to 20% are singletons. This material consisted of PBMCs, mostly from graft donor cells, taken 360 days after TCRalphabeta/CD19-depleted stem cell transplant. The receptor set was obtained from a male patient between 2 and 10 years old who had a stem cell transplant for acute lymphoblastic leukemia, so the T cells may come from the graft donor.

The chain uses TRBV4-3 and TRBJ2-1, with D possibly matching TRBD1 (6 bases). The CDR3 totals 15 residues. Germline V CDR1 and CDR2: LGHNA, YSLEER. Trimming left V 1 base short and J 8 bases short, with 15 bases between. The CDR3, as DNA: TGCGCCAGCAGCCAAGTGGAAACAGGGTGGGATGAGCAGTTCTTC. Its protein is CASSQVETGWDEQFF.

The chain is built from TRBV29-1 and TRBJ2-1; tentatively, D is TRBD1 or TRBD2 (5 bases each). V was cut by 5 bases and J by 3 bases, with 14 bases left in between. The CDR3 is 14 residues long. CDR1 is SQVTM and CDR2 is ANQGSEA in the germline V gene. The CDR3 is CSVSGAGSYNEQFF. The CDR3 bases are TGCAGCGTTTCCGGGGCAGGGAGCTACAATGAGCAGTTCTTC.

This clonotype has at least ten counts. The chain is built from TRBV4-2 and TRBJ2-7, with D hard to call. Germline lookup yields CDR1 LGHNA and CDR2 YNFKEQ. The CDR3 loop spans 15 amino acids. V dropped 0 bases and J dropped 2 bases, with 11 bases sitting between them. As DNA, the CDR3 is TGTGCCAGCAGCCAAGATCTCCAGGCCACCTACGAGCAGTACTTC. Protein sequence: CASSQDLQATYEQYF.